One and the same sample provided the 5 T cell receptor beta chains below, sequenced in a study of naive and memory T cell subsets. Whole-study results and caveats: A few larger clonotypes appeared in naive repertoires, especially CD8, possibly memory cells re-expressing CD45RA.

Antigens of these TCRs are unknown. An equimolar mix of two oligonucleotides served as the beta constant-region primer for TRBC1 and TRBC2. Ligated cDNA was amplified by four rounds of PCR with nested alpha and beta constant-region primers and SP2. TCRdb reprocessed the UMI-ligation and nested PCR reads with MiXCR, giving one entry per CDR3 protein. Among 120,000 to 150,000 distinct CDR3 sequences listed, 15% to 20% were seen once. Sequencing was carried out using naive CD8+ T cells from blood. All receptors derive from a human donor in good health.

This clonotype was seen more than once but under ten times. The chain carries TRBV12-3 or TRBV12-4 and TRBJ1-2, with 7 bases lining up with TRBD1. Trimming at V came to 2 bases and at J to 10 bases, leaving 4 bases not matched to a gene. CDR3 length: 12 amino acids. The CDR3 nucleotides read TGTGCCAGCAGTTTAACAGGGGCAGACTACACCTTC. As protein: CASSLTGADYTF.

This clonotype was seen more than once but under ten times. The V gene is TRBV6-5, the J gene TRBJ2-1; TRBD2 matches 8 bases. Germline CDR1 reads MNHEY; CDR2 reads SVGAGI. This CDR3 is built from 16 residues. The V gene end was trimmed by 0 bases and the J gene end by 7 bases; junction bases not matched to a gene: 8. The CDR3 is CASSYSWGLGENEQFF. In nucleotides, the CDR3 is TGTGCCAGCAGTTACTCGTGGGGACTAGGGGAGAATGAGCAGTTCTTC.

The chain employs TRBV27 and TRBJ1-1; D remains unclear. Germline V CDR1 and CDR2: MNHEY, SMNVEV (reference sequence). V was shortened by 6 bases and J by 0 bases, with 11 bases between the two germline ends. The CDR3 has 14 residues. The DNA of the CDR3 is TGTGCCAGCAGCCCTATGGCCATGAACACTGAAGCTTTCTTT. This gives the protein CASSPMAMNTEAFF.

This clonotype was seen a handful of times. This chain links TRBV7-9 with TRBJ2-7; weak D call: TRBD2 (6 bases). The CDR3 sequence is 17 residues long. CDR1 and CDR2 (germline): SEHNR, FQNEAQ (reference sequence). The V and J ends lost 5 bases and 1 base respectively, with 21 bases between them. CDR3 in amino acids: CASSTPPLRGKSYEQYF. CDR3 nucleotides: TGTGCCAGCAGCACCCCGCCTTTGCGGGGTAAGTCCTACGAGCAGTACTTC.

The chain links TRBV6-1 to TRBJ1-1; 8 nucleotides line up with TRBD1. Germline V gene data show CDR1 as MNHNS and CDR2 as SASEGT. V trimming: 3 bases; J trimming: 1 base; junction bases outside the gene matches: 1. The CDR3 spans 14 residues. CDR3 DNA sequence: TGTGCCAGCAGTGAGACAGGGGAGAACACTGAAGCTTTCTTT. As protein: CASSETGENTEAFF.